The rows below give T cell receptor beta chains drawn from one sample of a study of blood T cell repertoires in COVID-19. Generated by immunoSEQ multiplex PCR, the TCRdb table keeps only in-frame clones and is missing some. Altogether more than 200,000 clones are present, more than 70% being singletons, with the ten largest covering around 2%. Material: peripheral blood. The source of these receptors is a woman between 40 and 50 years old who had recovered from COVID-19. Each CDR3 is given with its conserved first and last residue. The D gene is left open where the match is weak. Clone size, where shown, is once, few, many, or a class for clones that have expanded.

cdr3_length j_call d_call clone_size v_call cdr3_aa cdr3_nt
14 TRBJ1-3 - once TRBV7-2 CASSFTGMINTIYF TGTGCCAGCAGCTTCACAGGGATGATTAACACCATATATTTT
14 TRBJ2-1 TRBD2 - TRBV19 CASSIQTSGNEQFF TGTGCCAGTAGTATACAGACTAGCGGCAATGAGCAGTTCTTC
15 TRBJ1-3 - - TRBV28 CASSPPRRAGNTIYF TGTGCCAGCAGTCCCCCCCGCAGGGCTGGAAACACCATATATTTT
15 TRBJ2-1 TRBD2 few TRBV4-2 CASSQVAGSYNEQFF TGTGCCAGCAGCCAAGTAGCGGGCTCCTACAATGAGCAGTTCTTC
12 TRBJ1-2 - once TRBV28 CASTDSGRGYTF TGTGCCAGTACGGACAGCGGACGTGGCTACACCTTC
16 TRBJ2-5 TRBD2 - TRBV9 CASSVSASGHKETQYF TGTGCCAGCAGCGTTTCGGCTAGCGGGCACAAAGAGACCCAGTACTTC
13 TRBJ2-7 TRBD2 few TRBV27 CASRTSGSAEQYF TGTGCCAGCAGGACTAGCGGGAGCGCCGAGCAGTACTTC
17 TRBJ2-3 - - TRBV7-3 CASSLSGGARGTDTQYF TGTGCCAGCAGCTTAAGTGGGGGGGCCAGGGGCACAGATACGCAGTATTTT
14 TRBJ1-4 - - TRBV5-6 CASSSGHGNEKLFF TGTGCCAGCAGCTCGGGACATGGGAATGAAAAACTGTTTTTT
13 TRBJ1-1 - - TRBV18 CASSPGMKEAAFF TGTGCCAGCTCACCAGGAATGAAAGAGGCAGCTTTCTTT
14 TRBJ1-5 TRBD1 - TRBV24-1 CATSPGQGDQPQHF TGTGCCACCAGTCCGGGACAGGGTGATCAGCCCCAGCATTTT
16 TRBJ1-2 - - TRBV7-9 CASSTLREVTDGGYTF TGTGCCAGCAGCACACTCCGGGAGGTGACCGACGGGGGCTACACCTTC
15 TRBJ1-2 - - TRBV19 CARGGARKGPYGYTF TGTGCCAGGGGGGGGGCCCGCAAAGGGCCCTATGGCTACACCTTC
15 TRBJ2-7 TRBD1 - TRBV7-9 CASSSVRQGPYEQYF TGTGCCAGCAGCTCCGTCCGACAGGGGCCCTACGAGCAGTACTTC
13 TRBJ1-5 - - TRBV7-2 CASSVPGWQPQHF TGTGCCAGCAGCGTACCAGGGTGGCAGCCCCAGCATTTT
17 TRBJ2-3 TRBD2 - TRBV11-2 CASSFSPGGGVLDTQYF TGTGCCAGCAGCTTCAGTCCGGGCGGGGGGGTTCTAGATACGCAGTATTTT
14 TRBJ2-7 TRBD2 - TRBV7-2 CASSFLAGLYEQYF TGTGCCAGCAGCTTCCTAGCGGGTTTATACGAGCAGTACTTC
14 TRBJ1-5 - - TRBV28 CASTPGTLHQPQHF TGTGCCAGCACCCCCGGGACACTTCATCAGCCCCAGCATTTT
14 TRBJ2-1 - - TRBV7-2 CASSPARQHNEQFF TGTGCCAGCAGCCCCGCTCGACAGCACAATGAGCAGTTCTTC
14 TRBJ2-7 - few TRBV11-3 CASSLVRSQDEQYF TGTGCCAGCAGCTTAGTACGGTCCCAGGACGAGCAGTACTTC
16 TRBJ1-4 TRBD1 - TRBV7-2 CASSLGRGQRNEKLFF TGTGCCAGCAGCTTAGGGAGGGGACAGAGGAATGAAAAACTGTTTTTT
16 TRBJ1-6 TRBD1 - TRBV25-1 CASSALNRGDNSPLHF TGTGCCAGCAGTGCACTAAACAGGGGGGATAATTCACCCCTCCACTTT
18 TRBJ2-4 TRBD2 - TRBV5-8 CASSLGQLAGGPKNIQYF TGTGCCAGCAGCTTGGGCCAACTAGCGGGGGGGCCCAAAAACATTCAGTACTTC
16 TRBJ2-3 TRBD1 - TRBV5-1 CASSLGAGGAVDTQYF TGCGCCAGCAGCTTGGGGGCAGGGGGCGCGGTAGATACGCAGTATTTT
15 TRBJ2-6 - few TRBV19 CASSIYGSGANVLTF TGTGCCAGTAGTATCTACGGCTCTGGGGCCAACGTCCTGACTTTC
16 TRBJ2-3 TRBD1 - TRBV24-1 CATSDLNRGFTDTQYF TGTGCCACCAGTGATTTAAACAGGGGGTTCACAGATACGCAGTATTTT
15 TRBJ2-7 TRBD1 - TRBV6-1 CASSEVGGQAYEQYF TGTGCCAGCAGTGAAGTTGGGGGACAGGCCTACGAGCAGTACTTC
11 TRBJ1-2 TRBD1 - TRBV15 CATSNQGTGFF TGTGCCACCAGCAACCAAGGGACAGGATTTTTC
13 TRBJ2-7 - - TRBV24-1 CATSVAGAYEQYF TGTGCCACCAGTGTTGCGGGCGCCTACGAGCAGTACTTC
13 TRBJ1-1 TRBD1 - TRBV25-1 CASSGDRGLEAFF TGTGCCAGCAGTGGGGACAGGGGGCTAGAAGCTTTCTTT
16 TRBJ2-7 TRBD1 - TRBV10-3 CAISESLDRASYEQYF TGTGCCATCAGTGAGTCTTTAGACAGGGCATCCTACGAGCAGTACTTC
13 TRBJ2-7 - - TRBV19 CASSRDTYYEQYF TGTGCCAGTAGCCGGGACACCTACTACGAGCAGTACTTC
15 TRBJ2-7 - - TRBV11-3 CASSLAYRETYEQYF TGTGCCAGCAGCTTGGCATACAGGGAAACCTACGAGCAGTACTTC
13 TRBJ1-2 - once TRBV9 CASSVGGGSGYTF TGTGCCAGCAGCGTAGGAGGAGGTAGTGGCTACACCTTC
15 TRBJ2-5 TRBD2 few TRBV5-6 CASSYRLAVMETQYF TGTGCCAGCAGCTATCGACTAGCTGTAATGGAGACCCAGTACTTC
15 TRBJ2-5 - - TRBV5-1 CASRLDTGLSETQYF TGCGCCAGCAGACTGGACACAGGGCTGTCAGAGACCCAGTACTTC
12 TRBJ1-2 TRBD1 - TRBV6-2/TRBV6-3 CASSRDSYGYTF TGTGCCAGCAGCCGGGACAGCTATGGCTACACCTTC
17 TRBJ1-5 - - TRBV5-6 CASSAGAVAAYNQPQHF TGTGCCAGCAGTGCTGGGGCGGTCGCCGCTTATAATCAGCCCCAGCATTTT
14 TRBJ2-3 TRBD2 - TRBV19 CATATSGRTDTQYF TGTGCCACCGCAACTAGCGGGAGGACAGATACGCAGTATTTT
13 TRBJ1-2 TRBD1 - TRBV20-1 CSASWTGNYGYTF TGCAGTGCTAGTTGGACAGGGAACTATGGCTACACCTTC
16 TRBJ1-2 - - TRBV6-1 CASSEQGYPANYGYTF TGTGCCAGCAGTGAACAGGGCTACCCAGCTAACTATGGCTACACCTTC